This TCR beta chain derives from a study of cytomegalovirus exposure and HLA in healthy donors. Primers included in the PCR were 60 Vbeta and 13 Jbeta primers. Assay: immunoSEQ multiplex PCR; the TCRdb copy retains only in-frame clones and omits some. The sample has 85,000 to 120,000 clones, approximately 70% seen once; the top ten hold about 0.8%. Trimming cost V 0 bases and J 2 bases, with 11 bases left between them. Looked up from germline, CDR1 is GTSNPN and CDR2 is SVGIG (reference sequence). The length of the CDR3 is 15 residues. Input material: PBMCs. V is TRBV30 and J is TRBJ1-5; D not resolved. This receptor was identified in a boy aged 5-17 years in good health and CMV-seronegative. Written as DNA, the CDR3 is TGTGCCTGGAGTGTTGCTGACACCCGCAATCAGCCCCAGCATTTT. Its protein is CAWSVADTRNQPQHF.